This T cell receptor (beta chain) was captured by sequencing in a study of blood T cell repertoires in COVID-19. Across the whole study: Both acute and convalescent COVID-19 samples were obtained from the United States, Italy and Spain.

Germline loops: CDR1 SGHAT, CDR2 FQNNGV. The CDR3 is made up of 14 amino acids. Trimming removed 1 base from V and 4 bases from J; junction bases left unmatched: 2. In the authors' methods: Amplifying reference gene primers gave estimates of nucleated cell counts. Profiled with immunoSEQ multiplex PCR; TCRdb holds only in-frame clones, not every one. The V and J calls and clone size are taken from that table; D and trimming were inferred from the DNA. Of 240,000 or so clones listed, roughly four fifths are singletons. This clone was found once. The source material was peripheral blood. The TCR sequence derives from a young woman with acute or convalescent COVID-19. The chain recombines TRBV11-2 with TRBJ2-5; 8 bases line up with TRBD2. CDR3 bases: TGTGCCAGCAGCTTAGCGGGAGGGTCAGAGACCCAGTACTTC. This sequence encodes CASSLAGGSETQYF.